Listed here are 21 T cell receptor beta chains from one sample, sequenced in a study of neurological immune-mediated disorders. TCRdb processed the 5' RACE reads anew with MiXCR; each CDR3 protein has one entry. The sample contains about 92,000 distinct CDR3 sequences, roughly 3.2% of which appear only once. Sequenced material: PBMCs. The source is a woman in her 50s with multiple sclerosis.

Regarding this clonotype: Germline and junction disagree at one end, which may indicate a read error. The CDR3 region is CANSLERGKLNTEAFF. The CDR3 nucleotides read TGCGCCAACAGCTTGGAAAGGGGAAAGCTGAACACTGAAGCTTTCTTT. The rearrangement uses TRBV5-1 and TRBJ1-1; D is perhaps TRBD1 (5 bases). The CDR3 is made up of 16 amino acids. Germline values: CDR1 SGHRS, CDR2 YFSETQ.

This clonotype appeared many times. The chain couples TRBV6-6 to TRBJ1-5; 7 positions agree with TRBD1. The V gene's germline CDR1 is MNHNY and CDR2 SVGAGI (reference sequence). V lost 5 bases to trimming and J lost 5 bases; unmatched junction nucleotides: 9. This CDR3 is 15 amino acids long. The CDR3 spells CASSDGQGGDQPQHF. The CDR3 nucleotides read TGTGCCAGCAGTGATGGGCAGGGGGGAGATCAGCCCCAGCATTTT.

This clonotype occurred many times. The rearrangement uses TRBV20-1 and TRBJ1-3, with D uncertain. CDR3 size: 15 residues. The V and J ends lost 5 bases and 0 bases respectively, with 14 bases between them. The germline V gene has CDR1 DFQATT and CDR2 SNEGSKA (reference sequence). This CDR3 reads CSASSGIYSGNTIYF. Written as DNA, the CDR3 is TGCAGTGCTTCGTCCGGGATCTACTCTGGAAACACCATATATTTT.

The chain joins TRBV7-6 to TRBJ2-7, with D possibly matching TRBD1 (5 bases). The V end lost 3 bases, the J end lost 3 bases, and 12 bases lay between the germline ends. The CDR3 totals 14 residues. Germline assignment: CDR1 SGHVS and CDR2 FNYEAQ. CDR3 nucleotides: TGTGCCAGCAGCTTTGGACATCCGGGCTACGAGCAGTACTTC. Translated, it gives CASSFGHPGYEQYF.

In this sample, this clonotype turned up many times. The J gene is TRBJ1-2, the V gene TRBV10-2; D possibly corresponds to TRBD1 (6 bases). The V end lost 3 bases, the J end lost 0 bases, and 23 bases lay between the germline ends. This CDR3 region has 19 residues. From germline, CDR1 is WSHSY and CDR2 SAAADI. DNA for the CDR3: TGCGCCAGCAGTGAAGGTCTTAGGACCGGGGACATCGCTAACTATGGCTACACCTTC. Translated: CASSEGLRTGDIANYGYTF.

Ten or more counts support this clonotype. The chain links TRBV10-2 to TRBJ2-1, with D perhaps matching TRBD1 (5 bases). V was pared by 7 bases and J by 4 bases, with 11 bases between. This CDR3 is 13 amino acids long. Germline lookup yields CDR1 WSHSY and CDR2 SAAADI. The CDR3, as DNA: TGCGCCAGCATGCTAGACAGTTACAATGAGCAGTTCTTC. This codes for CASMLDSYNEQFF.

The sample holds many counts of this clonotype. The V gene is TRBV2, the J gene TRBJ2-5, with D possibly being TRBD2 (5 bases). Germline loops: CDR1 SNHLY, CDR2 FYNNEI. V gave up 7 bases and J gave up 5 bases, with 14 bases separating them. The CDR3 totals 13 residues. The DNA for the CDR3 is TGTGCCAGCACTTTAACTAGGGCTGAGACCCAGTACTTC. Its protein is CASTLTRAETQYF.

In its sample, this clonotype was seen many times. The chain joins TRBV5-1 to TRBJ1-2; a weak D match, TRBD1 (5 bases). V was clipped by 0 bases and J by 3 bases, with 18 bases between them. The CDR3 has 17 amino acids. Germline loops: CDR1 SGHRS, CDR2 YFSETQ. The CDR3 sequence is CASSLESTSRGDYGYTF. CDR3 bases: TGCGCCAGCAGCTTGGAATCGACGTCGAGAGGGGACTATGGCTACACCTTC.

This clonotype was counted ten times or more. CDR3 residues: CASSLTGRQPQHF. The CDR3 DNA reads TGTGCCAGCAGCTTAACAGGCCGTCAGCCCCAGCATTTT. The V and J genes are TRBV9 and TRBJ1-5, with D possibly TRBD1 on 5 matching bases. V lost 4 bases and J lost 6, with 11 bases in between. The CDR3 runs 13 residues. CDR1 and CDR2 from the germline V gene are SGDLS and YYNGEE.

This clonotype was seen repeatedly, ten times or more. The rearrangement joins TRBV5-1 to TRBJ2-3; D remains ambiguous. Germline CDR1 is SGHRS and CDR2 is YFSETQ. The V end was cut by 0 bases, the J end by 0 bases, with 11 bases between. This CDR3 spans 16 amino acids. The CDR3 spells CASSLEGFSSTDTQYF. The CDR3 DNA is TGCGCCAGCAGCTTGGAGGGCTTCTCAAGCACAGATACGCAGTATTTT.

This clonotype was seen at least ten times. The chain couples TRBV5-1 to TRBJ2-7; D not certain. V gave up 0 bases and J gave up 1 base, with 14 bases separating them. This CDR3 region has 16 residues. The V gene's germline CDR1 is SGHRS and CDR2 YFSETQ. The CDR3 loop reads CASSLGAGAYSYEQYF. DNA of the CDR3: TGCGCCAGCAGCTTGGGGGCAGGAGCTTATTCCTACGAGCAGTACTTC.

This clonotype was counted ten times or more. This chain joins TRBV7-2 and TRBJ2-7; no reliable D call. The germline gives CDR1 SGHTA, CDR2 FQGNSA. V lost 1 base, J lost 3 bases, and 7 bases lay in between. There are 13 residues in the CDR3. Written as DNA, the CDR3 is TGTGCCAGCAGCTTAGGCCAGGTCTACGAGCAGTACTTC. Protein sequence: CASSLGQVYEQYF.

This clonotype has a count of ten or more. This rearrangement joins TRBV20-1 to TRBJ2-3; D gene ambiguous. CDR1 is DFQATT and CDR2 is SNEGSKA in the germline V gene (reference sequence). Trimming stripped 6 bases from V and 0 bases from J, with 13 bases between. The CDR3 covers 14 residues. CDR3 region: CSAHSVSSTDTQYF. The CDR3 DNA is TGCAGTGCCCACTCCGTGTCTAGCACAGATACGCAGTATTTT.

This clonotype was observed many times. This chain links TRBV10-3 with TRBJ2-7; the D gene is possibly TRBD1 (6 bases). Trimming left V 1 base short and J 3 bases short, with 13 bases between. Per germline, CDR1 ENHRY and CDR2 SYGVKD. The CDR3 runs to 15 residues. The CDR3: CAISEWSGADYEQYF. CDR3 DNA sequence: TGTGCCATCAGTGAGTGGTCAGGGGCAGACTACGAGCAGTACTTC.

Ten or more counts support this clonotype. V usage is TRBV29-1 and J usage is TRBJ2-4; D gene ambiguous. Trimming took 6 bases from V and 0 from J, leaving 9 bases between them. The CDR3 loop spans 13 amino acids. Germline-derived CDR1 and CDR2 are SQVTM and ANQGSEA. In DNA, the CDR3 is TGCAGCGTCGTACCCCTAGCCAAAAACATTCAGTACTTC. It is translated as CSVVPLAKNIQYF.

This clonotype appeared many times. V usage is TRBV5-1 and J usage is TRBJ2-4; perhaps TRBD2 as D (6 bases). Germline values: CDR1 SGHRS, CDR2 YFSETQ. The CDR3 is 16 residues long. The V end lost 0 bases, the J end lost 2 bases, and 12 bases lay between the germline ends. CDR3 sequence (DNA): TGCGCCAGCAGCTTGGTTCTTAGCGGAACCAAAAACATTCAGTACTTC. Translated: CASSLVLSGTKNIQYF.

This clonotype showed up many times. CDR3 sequence reads: CSAGIYEAFF. CDR3 sequence (DNA): TGCAGTGCCGGAATTTATGAAGCTTTCTTT. The chain uses TRBV20-1 and TRBJ1-1; D remains unclear. This CDR3 region has 10 residues. The germline gives CDR1 DFQATT, CDR2 SNEGSKA (reference sequence). Trimming stripped 6 bases from V and 7 bases from J, with 9 bases between.

This clonotype was seen many times. The gene calls are TRBV5-1 and TRBJ2-7; D is uncertain. Trimming took 0 bases from V and 2 from J, leaving 9 bases between them. This CDR3 is 14 amino acids long. Germline V gives CDR1 SGHRS, CDR2 YFSETQ. CDR3 region: CASSLATVPYEQYF. DNA of the CDR3: TGCGCCAGCAGCTTGGCAACAGTGCCCTACGAGCAGTACTTC.

This clonotype was seen at least ten times. The chain has TRBV5-1 and TRBJ2-2, with 11 bases matching TRBD1. J gave up 4 bases and V 5 bases, and 4 bases lay outside the gene matches. CDR3 length equals 15 residues. Germline V gene sequence: CDR1 SGHRS, CDR2 YFSETQ. CDR3 sequence reads: CASSPGTGGTGELFF. In nucleotides, the CDR3 is TGCGCCAGCAGTCCCGGGACAGGGGGCACCGGGGAGCTGTTTTTT.

Many counts were recorded for this clonotype. J is TRBJ2-1 and V is TRBV20-1; 7 bases fit TRBD1. Germline-derived CDR1 and CDR2 are DFQATT and SNEGSKA (reference sequence). Trimming at V came to 5 bases and at J to 8 bases, leaving 24 bases not matched to a gene. This CDR3 spans 18 amino acids. In DNA, the CDR3 is TGCAGTGCTTTTCGTACCTCGCGACAGGGCGGGTTTCGAGATGAGCAGTTCTTC. The encoded protein is CSAFRTSRQGGFRDEQFF.

Worth noting for this clonotype: Germline and junction disagree at one end, which may indicate a read error. This chain uses TRBV5-5 with TRBJ2-7; no clear D gene. Germline V gives CDR1 SGHKS, CDR2 YYEKEE (reference sequence). The CDR3 spans 12 residues. The CDR3 reads CDSSTTRYEQYF. The DNA for the CDR3 is TGTGACAGCAGCACGACGAGATACGAGCAGTACTTC. The complete variable domain, with remaining parts taken from reference TRBV5-5 and TRBJ2-7, reads DAGVTQSPTHLIKTRGQQVTLRCSPISGHKSVSWYQQVLGQGPQFIFQYYEKEERGRGNFPDRFSARQFPNYSSELNVNALLLGDSALYLCDSSTTRYEQYFGPGTRLTVT.